Each of the 18 T cell receptor beta chains below was sequenced from the same sample in a study of early T cells in non-severe SARS-CoV-2 infection. TCRdb used MiXCR to reprocess the 5' RACE reads, holding one entry per CDR3 protein. The sample has over 30,000 distinct CDR3 sequences, roughly 5.7% seen once. Sequenced input: whole blood. These receptors were collected from an adult who was a healthcare worker with PCR-confirmed SARS-CoV-2 infection or an uninfected control (not recorded which).

V usage is TRBV4-1 and J usage is TRBJ2-1, with D tentatively TRBD1 (6 bases). Germline V gene data show CDR1 as MGHRA and CDR2 as YSYEKL. V lost 1 base and J 9 bases, leaving 16 bases between the germline ends. The CDR3 runs to 15 residues. CDR3 sequence: CASSQAGTPTIEQFF. The CDR3 DNA reads TGCGCCAGCAGCCAAGCCGGGACACCTACAATTGAGCAGTTCTTC.

This clonotype has at least ten counts. The chain employs TRBV7-8 and TRBJ2-7; TRBD2 matches at 7 bases. CDR3 length: 15 amino acids. CDR1 SGHVS and CDR2 FQNEAQ come from the germline V gene. Losses at the gene ends were 1 base for V and 0 bases for J; bases not matched to a gene: 3. As DNA, the CDR3 is TGTGCCAGCAGCTTAGAGCGGGGCGGCTCCTACGAGCAGTACTTC. The encoded protein is CASSLERGGSYEQYF.

The chain couples TRBV20-1 to TRBJ2-5, with D maybe TRBD1 (6 bases). The CDR3 runs to 13 residues. Germline-derived CDR1 and CDR2 are DFQATT and SNEGSKA (reference sequence). V gave up 6 bases and J gave up 5 bases, with 16 bases separating them. CDR3 sequence: CSAGTPDSETQYF. DNA for the CDR3: TGCAGTGCCGGGACACCTGACAGCGAGACCCAGTACTTC.

This clonotype occurred many times. The CDR3 coding sequence is TGTGCCTGGTCCGACACTGAAGCTTTCTTT. This sequence encodes CAWSDTEAFF. The chain has TRBV30 and TRBJ1-1; no reliable D call. Germline lookup yields CDR1 GTSNPN and CDR2 SVGIG (reference sequence). V was trimmed by 5 bases and J by 3 bases, leaving 4 bases between them. The CDR3 length is 10 residues.

This clonotype counts as medium-sized. This rearrangement joins TRBV28 to TRBJ1-1; D gene unclear. This CDR3 is built from 11 residues. The ends were cut back, 4 bases at V and 5 bases at J, with 5 bases in the middle. Germline V CDR1 and CDR2: MDHEN, SYDVKM. CDR3 nucleotides: TGTGCCAGCAGTTCGTGGACTGAAGCTTTCTTT. Amino acids: CASSSWTEAFF.

Many counts were recorded for this clonotype. CDR3 region: CASSPGTLSGGTQYF. CDR3 sequence (DNA): TGTGCCAGCAGTCCCGGGACCCTGTCGGGGGGGACCCAGTACTTC. The rearrangement joins TRBV6-5 to TRBJ2-5; 7 nucleotides align to TRBD2. V shed 5 bases and J 7 bases; nucleotides not matched to a gene: 13. This CDR3 has 15 residues. Germline V gene data show CDR1 as MNHEY and CDR2 as SVGAGI.

The genes are TRBV29-1 and TRBJ1-3; 10 nucleotides agree with TRBD1. After removal of 4 bases from V and 6 bases from J, the junction contained 9 bases not matched to a gene. The CDR3 consists of 15 residues. Per germline, CDR1 SQVTM and CDR2 ANQGSEA. The CDR3 loop is CSVGVDRGRENTIYF. CDR3 bases: TGCAGCGTTGGGGTCGACAGGGGGCGAGAAAACACCATATATTTT.

This clonotype was counted many times. The chain couples TRBV4-1 to TRBJ2-5; perhaps TRBD1 as D (8 bases). Deletions cut 3 bases from V and 5 bases from J, with 13 bases between. CDR3 length: 14 amino acids. In germline, CDR1 is MGHRA, CDR2 YSYEKL. The CDR3 protein is CASSQKQGGETQYF. The CDR3 DNA reads TGCGCCAGCAGCCAGAAACAGGGGGGGGAGACCCAGTACTTC.

This clonotype was seen repeatedly, ten times or more. The CDR3 protein is CASRFPDRDQETQYF. The CDR3 DNA reads as TGTGCAAGTCGCTTCCCTGACAGGGACCAAGAGACCCAGTACTTC. This chain connects TRBV12-2 to TRBJ2-5; the DNA was not compared with TRBD1, the D call given in the table. TRBV12-2 is shown as a pseudogene. The CDR3 contains 15 residues.

This clonotype was detected ten times or more. Relative to the germline gene, one junction end is altered; a read error may explain this. V is TRBV11-2 and J is TRBJ1-3, with a tentative D call TRBD1 (5 bases). This CDR3 comprises 14 residues. Germline V gives CDR1 SGHAT, CDR2 FQNNGV. CDR3 DNA sequence: TGTGCCGGCAGCTTAAGAAGGGGAGGAAACACCATATATTTT. Translated: CAGSLRRGGNTIYF.

V usage is TRBV6-6 and J usage is TRBJ1-3, with a tentative D call TRBD1 (5 bases). CDR1 is MNHNY, CDR2 SVGAGI, per germline (reference sequence). The V gene lost 0 bases and the J gene lost 1 base, with 13 bases spanning the gap. The CDR3 is 17 residues long. The CDR3 bases are TGTGCCAGCAGTTACTCCGGTGCAGGGCAATCTGGAAACACCATATATTTT. It codes for CASSYSGAGQSGNTIYF.

In this sample, this clonotype turned up many times. The chain couples TRBV7-2 to TRBJ2-5; the D is unclear. Trimming stripped 6 bases from V and 1 base from J, with 9 bases between. CDR1 and CDR2 (germline): SGHTA, FQGNSA. The CDR3 contains 13 residues. The CDR3 loop is CASRRQSQETQYF. The DNA of the CDR3 is TGTGCCAGCAGAAGGCAGTCCCAAGAGACCCAGTACTTC.

This clonotype appeared many times. The V and J genes are TRBV24-1 and TRBJ2-3, with TRBD1 identical over 7 bases. The CDR3 extends over 14 amino acids. V lost 3 bases, J lost 7 bases, and 6 bases stayed unmatched. From germline, CDR1 is KGHDR and CDR2 SFDVKD. The DNA of the CDR3 is TGTGCCACCAGTGATGCCCCGACAGGGCATACGCAGTATTTT. Translating it yields CATSDAPTGHTQYF.

The V and J genes are TRBV6-2 or TRBV6-3 and TRBJ2-1, with a weak D call TRBD1 (7 bases). V was shortened by 4 bases and J by 0 bases, with 16 bases between the two germline ends. Per germline, CDR1 MNHEY and CDR2 SVGEGT. This CDR3 is 17 amino acids long. The CDR3 here is CASSWRGQLSSYNEQFF. The CDR3 DNA reads as TGTGCCAGCAGTTGGAGGGGGCAACTAAGCTCCTACAATGAGCAGTTCTTC.

Many counts were recorded for this clonotype. V gene TRBV7-2 combines with J gene TRBJ1-2, with D possibly being TRBD1 (6 bases). CDR3 size: 15 residues. V gave up 2 bases and J gave up 8 bases, with 18 bases separating them. Per germline, CDR1 SGHTA and CDR2 FQGNSA. CDR3 region: CASSLSGGANLGYTF. CDR3 nucleotide sequence: TGTGCCAGCAGCTTATCCGGGGGCGCAAATCTAGGCTACACCTTC.

This chain links TRBV20-1 with TRBJ2-3, with 8 bases lining up with TRBD2. CDR3 length equals 16 residues. V shed 5 bases and J 3 bases; nucleotides not matched to a gene: 13. Per the germline V gene, CDR1 is DFQATT and CDR2 is SNEGSKA (reference sequence). In nucleotides, the CDR3 is TGCAGTGCTCCCTACTTCGGGGGGGCGCGGACAGATACGCAGTATTTT. This codes for CSAPYFGGARTDTQYF.

This clonotype was picked up a small number of times. The chain is built from TRBV6-5 and TRBJ2-1; D is uncertain. CDR1 and CDR2 from the germline V gene are MNHEY and SVGAGI. Trimming removed 5 bases from V and 1 base from J, with 6 bases in between. This CDR3 region has 13 residues. The CDR3 region has the DNA TGTGCCAGCAGTCCCCAATCCTACAATGAGCAGTTCTTC. Protein product: CASSPQSYNEQFF.

In its sample, this clonotype was seen many times. The rearrangement links TRBV18 to TRBJ1-3, with 8 nucleotides matching TRBD1. This CDR3 contains 17 residues. V trimming: 3 bases; J trimming: 0 bases; junction bases outside the gene matches: 7. CDR1 is KGHSH, CDR2 LQKENI, per germline. Written as DNA, the CDR3 is TGTGCCAGCTCACCTTCGACAGGGGTCTACTCTGGAAACACCATATATTTT. This translates into CASSPSTGVYSGNTIYF.